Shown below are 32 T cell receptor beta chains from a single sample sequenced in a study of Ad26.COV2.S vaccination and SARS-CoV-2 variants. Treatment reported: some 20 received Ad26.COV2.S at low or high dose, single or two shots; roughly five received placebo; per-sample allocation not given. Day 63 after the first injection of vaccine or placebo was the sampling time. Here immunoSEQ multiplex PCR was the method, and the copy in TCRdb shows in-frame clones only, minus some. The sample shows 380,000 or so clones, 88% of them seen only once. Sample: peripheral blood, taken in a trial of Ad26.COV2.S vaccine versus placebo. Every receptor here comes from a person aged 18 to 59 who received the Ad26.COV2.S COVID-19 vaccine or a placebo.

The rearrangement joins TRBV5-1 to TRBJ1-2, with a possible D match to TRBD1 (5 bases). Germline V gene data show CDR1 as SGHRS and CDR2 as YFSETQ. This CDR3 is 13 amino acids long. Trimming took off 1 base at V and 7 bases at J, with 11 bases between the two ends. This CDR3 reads CASSLSQGTGYTF. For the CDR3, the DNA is TGCGCCAGCAGCTTGAGCCAGGGAACTGGCTACACCTTC.

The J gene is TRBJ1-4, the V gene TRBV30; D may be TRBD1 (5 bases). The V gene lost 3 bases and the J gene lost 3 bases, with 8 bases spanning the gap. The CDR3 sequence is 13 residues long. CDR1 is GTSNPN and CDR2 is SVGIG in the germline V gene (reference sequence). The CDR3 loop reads CAWSGGSNEKLFF. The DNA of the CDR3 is TGTGCCTGGAGCGGGGGGTCTAATGAAAAACTGTTTTTT.

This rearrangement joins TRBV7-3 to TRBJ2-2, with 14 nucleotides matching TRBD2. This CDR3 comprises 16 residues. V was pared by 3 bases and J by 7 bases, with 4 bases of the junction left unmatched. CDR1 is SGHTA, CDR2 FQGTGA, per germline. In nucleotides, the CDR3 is TGTGCCAGCAGCTTGGGACTAGCGGGGGCCGGCGGGGAGCTGTTTTTT. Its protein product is CASSLGLAGAGGELFF.

The CDR3 is CSVMVGGNTEAFF. CDR3 bases: TGCAGCGTTATGGTCGGGGGGAACACTGAAGCTTTCTTT. This sequence joins TRBV29-1 and TRBJ1-1; tentatively, D is TRBD1 (5 bases). This CDR3 spans 13 amino acids. The germline V gene has CDR1 SQVTM and CDR2 ANQGSEA. Trimming removed 5 bases from V and 1 base from J, with 11 bases in between. Looking up the rest from reference TRBV29-1 and TRBJ1-1 gives the full variable domain: SAVISQKPSRDICQRGTSLTIQCQVDSQVTMMFWYRQQPGQSLTLIATANQGSEATYESGFVIDKFPISRPNLTFSTLTVSNMSPEDSSIYLCSVMVGGNTEAFFGQGTRLTVV.

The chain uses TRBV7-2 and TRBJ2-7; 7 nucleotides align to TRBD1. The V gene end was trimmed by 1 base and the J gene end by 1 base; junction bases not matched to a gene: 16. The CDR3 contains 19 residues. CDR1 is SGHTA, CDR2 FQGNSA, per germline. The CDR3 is CASSLVGQTRFTQSYEQYF. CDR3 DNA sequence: TGTGCCAGCAGCTTAGTGGGACAGACACGTTTTACCCAATCCTACGAGCAGTACTTC. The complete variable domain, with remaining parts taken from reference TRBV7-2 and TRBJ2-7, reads GAGVSQSPSNKVTEKGKDVELRCDPISGHTALYWYRQSLGQGLEFLIYFQGNSAPDKSGLPSDRFSAERTGGSVSTLTIQRTQQEDSAVYLCASSLVGQTRFTQSYEQYFGPGTRLTVT.

The CDR3 nucleotides read TGTGCCAGCAGTACCCGACGGACAGGGATGAACACTGAAGCTTTCTTT. Translated, it gives CASSTRRTGMNTEAFF. The chain is built from TRBV28 and TRBJ1-1; 8 bases align to TRBD1. The CDR3 has 16 residues. In germline, CDR1 is MDHEN, CDR2 SYDVKM. The V gene end was trimmed by 5 bases and the J gene end by 0 bases; junction bases not matched to a gene: 8.

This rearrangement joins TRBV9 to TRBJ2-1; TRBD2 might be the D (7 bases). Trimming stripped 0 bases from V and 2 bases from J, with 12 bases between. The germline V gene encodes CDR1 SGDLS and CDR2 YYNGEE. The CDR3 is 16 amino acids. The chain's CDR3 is CASSVGGGGTYNEQFF. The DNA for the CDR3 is TGTGCCAGCAGCGTAGGAGGGGGGGGCACCTACAATGAGCAGTTCTTC.

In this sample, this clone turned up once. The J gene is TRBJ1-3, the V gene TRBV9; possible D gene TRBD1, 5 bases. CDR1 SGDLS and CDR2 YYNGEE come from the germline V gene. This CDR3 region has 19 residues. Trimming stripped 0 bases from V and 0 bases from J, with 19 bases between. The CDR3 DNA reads TGTGCCAGCAGCGTAGTCTCGGGAGGGGACGGAGTCTCTGGAAACACCATATATTTT. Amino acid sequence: CASSVVSGGDGVSGNTIYF. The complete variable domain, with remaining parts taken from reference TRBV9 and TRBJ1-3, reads DSGVTQTPKHLITATGQRVTLRCSPRSGDLSVYWYQQSLDQGLQFLIQYYNGEERAKGNILERFSAQQFPDLHSELNLSSLELGDSALYFCASSVVSGGDGVSGNTIYFGEGSWLTVV.

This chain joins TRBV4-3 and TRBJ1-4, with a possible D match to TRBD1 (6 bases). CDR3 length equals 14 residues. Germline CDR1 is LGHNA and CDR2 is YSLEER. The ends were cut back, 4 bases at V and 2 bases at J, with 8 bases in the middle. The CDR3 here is CASSPRGTNEKLFF. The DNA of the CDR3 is TGCGCCAGCAGCCCGAGGGGGACTAATGAAAAACTGTTTTTT.

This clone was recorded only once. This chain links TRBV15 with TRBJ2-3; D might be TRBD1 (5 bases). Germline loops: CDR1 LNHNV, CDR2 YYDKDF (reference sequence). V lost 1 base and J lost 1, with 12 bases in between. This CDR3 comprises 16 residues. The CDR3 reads CATSRVKGIGTDTQYF. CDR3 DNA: TGTGCCACCAGCAGAGTTAAGGGGATCGGCACAGATACGCAGTATTTT.

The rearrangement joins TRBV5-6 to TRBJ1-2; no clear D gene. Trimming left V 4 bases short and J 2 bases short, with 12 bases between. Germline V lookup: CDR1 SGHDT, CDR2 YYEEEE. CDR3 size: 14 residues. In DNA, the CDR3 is TGTGCCAGCAGCCCGGACGGGAAGAACTATGGCTACACCTTC. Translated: CASSPDGKNYGYTF.

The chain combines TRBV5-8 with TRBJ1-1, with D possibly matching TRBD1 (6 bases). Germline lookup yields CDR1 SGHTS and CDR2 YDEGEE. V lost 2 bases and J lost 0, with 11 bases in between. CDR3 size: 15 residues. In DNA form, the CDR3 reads TGTGCCAGCAGCTTTCTAGGACAGATGAACACTGAAGCTTTCTTT. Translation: CASSFLGQMNTEAFF.

The CDR3 here is CASSRAGTSRLEQFF. CDR3 nucleotide sequence: TGTGCCAGCAGCCGTGCCGGGACTAGTCGCCTCGAGCAGTTCTTC. This sequence joins TRBV11-2 and TRBJ2-1; 8 positions agree with TRBD2. The CDR3 spans 15 residues. Trimming took 5 bases from V and 10 from J; bases not matched to a gene: 13. Germline V gene sequence: CDR1 SGHAT, CDR2 FQNNGV.

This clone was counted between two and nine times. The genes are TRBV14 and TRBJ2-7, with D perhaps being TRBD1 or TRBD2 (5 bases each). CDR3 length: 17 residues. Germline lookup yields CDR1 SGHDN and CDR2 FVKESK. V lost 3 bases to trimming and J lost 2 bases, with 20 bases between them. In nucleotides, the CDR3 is TGTGCCAGCAGCCAGTGGGCGGGTGGGACGACTACCTACGAGCAGTACTTC. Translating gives CASSQWAGGTTTYEQYF.

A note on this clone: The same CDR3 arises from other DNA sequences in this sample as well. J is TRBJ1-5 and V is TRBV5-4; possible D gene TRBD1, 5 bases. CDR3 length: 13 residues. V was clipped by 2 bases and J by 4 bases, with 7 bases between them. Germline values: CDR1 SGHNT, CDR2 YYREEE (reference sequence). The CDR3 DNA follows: TGTGCCAGCAGCTTAGACAGTAATCAGCCCCAGCATTTT. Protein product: CASSLDSNQPQHF.

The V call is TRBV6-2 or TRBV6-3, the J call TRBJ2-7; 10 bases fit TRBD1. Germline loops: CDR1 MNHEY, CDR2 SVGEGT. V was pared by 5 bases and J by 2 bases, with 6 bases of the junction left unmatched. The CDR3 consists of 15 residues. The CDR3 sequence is CASSPGTGVPYEQYF. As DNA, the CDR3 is TGTGCCAGCAGTCCCGGGACAGGGGTTCCCTACGAGCAGTACTTC.

Written as DNA, the CDR3 is TGTGCCAGCAGCCGCAACCCATCGAACACTGAAGCTTTCTTT. It codes for CASSRNPSNTEAFF. The V call is TRBV4-2, the J call TRBJ1-1, with D hard to call. Germline V lookup: CDR1 LGHNA, CDR2 YNFKEQ. The CDR3 runs to 14 residues. V was pared by 4 bases and J by 1 base, with 10 bases between.

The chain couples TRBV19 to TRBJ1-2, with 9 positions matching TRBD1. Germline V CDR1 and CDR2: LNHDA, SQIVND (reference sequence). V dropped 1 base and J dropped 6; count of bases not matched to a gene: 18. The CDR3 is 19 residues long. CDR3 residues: CASSIGGPGQGFGRDGYTF. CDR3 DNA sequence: TGTGCCAGTAGTATAGGAGGCCCGGGACAGGGATTTGGTCGGGATGGCTACACCTTC.

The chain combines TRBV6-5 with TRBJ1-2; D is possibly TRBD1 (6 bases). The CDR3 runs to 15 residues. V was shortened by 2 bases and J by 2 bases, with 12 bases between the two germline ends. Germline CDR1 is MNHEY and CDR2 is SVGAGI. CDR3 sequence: CASSYRTGRNYGYTF. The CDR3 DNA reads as TGTGCCAGCAGTTACCGTACAGGGAGGAACTATGGCTACACCTTC.

This CDR3 reads CASKSSGRNTGELFF. The CDR3 DNA is TGCGCCAGCAAAAGTAGCGGGAGGAACACCGGGGAGCTGTTTTTT. The chain has TRBV5-1 and TRBJ2-2; TRBD2 matches at 9 bases. Trimming took 6 bases from V and 1 from J; bases not matched to a gene: 4. The CDR3 has 15 amino acids. Germline CDR1 reads SGHRS; CDR2 reads YFSETQ.

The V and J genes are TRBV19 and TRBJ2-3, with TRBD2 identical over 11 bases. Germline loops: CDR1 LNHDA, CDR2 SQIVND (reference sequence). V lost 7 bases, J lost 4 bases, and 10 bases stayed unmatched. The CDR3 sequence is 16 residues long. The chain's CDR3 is CASTEVAGGRADTQYF. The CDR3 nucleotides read TGTGCCAGTACCGAGGTAGCGGGGGGGAGGGCAGATACGCAGTATTTT.

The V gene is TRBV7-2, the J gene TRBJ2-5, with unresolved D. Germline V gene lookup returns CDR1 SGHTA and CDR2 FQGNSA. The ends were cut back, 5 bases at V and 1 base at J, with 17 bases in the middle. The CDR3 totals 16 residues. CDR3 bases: TGTGCCAGCAGCCTAAACTTCCCTGACTTCCAAGAGACCCAGTACTTC. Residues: CASSLNFPDFQETQYF.

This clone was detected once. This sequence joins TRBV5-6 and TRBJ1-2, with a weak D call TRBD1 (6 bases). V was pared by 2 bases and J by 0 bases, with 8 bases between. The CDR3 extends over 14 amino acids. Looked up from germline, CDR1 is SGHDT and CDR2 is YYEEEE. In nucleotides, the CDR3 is TGTGCCAGCAGCTTCAGGGGCCCTAACTATGGCTACACCTTC. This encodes CASSFRGPNYGYTF. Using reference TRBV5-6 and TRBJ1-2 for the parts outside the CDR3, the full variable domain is DAGVTQSPTHLIKTRGQQVTLRCSPKSGHDTVSWYQQALGQGPQFIFQYYEEEERQRGNFPDRFSGHQFPNYSSELNVNALLLGDSALYLCASSFRGPNYGYTFGSGTRLTVV.

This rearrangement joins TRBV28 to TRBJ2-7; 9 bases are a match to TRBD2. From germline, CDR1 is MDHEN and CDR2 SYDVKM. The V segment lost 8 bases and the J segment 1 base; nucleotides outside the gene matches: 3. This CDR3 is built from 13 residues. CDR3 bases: TGTGCCAGCCGGACTAGCGCGTCCTACGAGCAGTACTTC. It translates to CASRTSASYEQYF.

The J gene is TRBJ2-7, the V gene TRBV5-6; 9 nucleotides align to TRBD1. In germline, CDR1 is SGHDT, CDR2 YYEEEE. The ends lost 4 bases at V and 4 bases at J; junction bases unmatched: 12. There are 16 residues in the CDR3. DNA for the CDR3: TGTGCCAGCAGCACGGCACAGGGGGCGGTCAGGTACGAGCAGTACTTC. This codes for CASSTAQGAVRYEQYF. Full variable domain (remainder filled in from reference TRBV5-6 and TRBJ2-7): DAGVTQSPTHLIKTRGQQVTLRCSPKSGHDTVSWYQQALGQGPQFIFQYYEEEERQRGNFPDRFSGHQFPNYSSELNVNALLLGDSALYLCASSTAQGAVRYEQYFGPGTRLTVT.

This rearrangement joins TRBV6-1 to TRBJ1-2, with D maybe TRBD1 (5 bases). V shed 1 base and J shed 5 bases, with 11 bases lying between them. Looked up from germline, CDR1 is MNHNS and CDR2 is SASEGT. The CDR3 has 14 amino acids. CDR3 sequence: CASSEGTGLYGYTF. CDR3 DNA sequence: TGTGCCAGCAGTGAAGGTACAGGACTTTATGGCTACACCTTC.

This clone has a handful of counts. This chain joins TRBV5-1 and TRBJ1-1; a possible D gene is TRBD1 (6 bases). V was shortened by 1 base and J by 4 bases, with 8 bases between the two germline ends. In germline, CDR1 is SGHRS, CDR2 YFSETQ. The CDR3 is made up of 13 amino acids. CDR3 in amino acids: CASSLTGSTEAFF. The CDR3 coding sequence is TGCGCCAGCAGCTTGACAGGGAGCACTGAAGCTTTCTTT.

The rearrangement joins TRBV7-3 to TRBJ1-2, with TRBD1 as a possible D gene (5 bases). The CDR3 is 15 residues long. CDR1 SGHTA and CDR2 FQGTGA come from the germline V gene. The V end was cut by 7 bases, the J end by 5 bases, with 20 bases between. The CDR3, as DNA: TGTGCCAGCATACCACCTGTACGGGGGTGGTATGGCTACACCTTC. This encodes CASIPPVRGWYGYTF.

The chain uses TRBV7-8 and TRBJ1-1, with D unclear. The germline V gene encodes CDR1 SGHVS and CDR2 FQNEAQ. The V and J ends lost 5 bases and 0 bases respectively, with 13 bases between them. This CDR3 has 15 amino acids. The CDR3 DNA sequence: TGTGCCAGCAGCCCCCGGAGGCAGTTGAACACTGAAGCTTTCTTT. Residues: CASSPRRQLNTEAFF.

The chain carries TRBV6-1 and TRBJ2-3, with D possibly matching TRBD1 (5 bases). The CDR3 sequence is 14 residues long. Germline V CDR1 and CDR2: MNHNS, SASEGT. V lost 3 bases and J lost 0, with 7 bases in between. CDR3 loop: CASSDRESTDTQYF. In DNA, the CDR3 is TGTGCCAGCAGTGACAGGGAAAGCACAGATACGCAGTATTTT.

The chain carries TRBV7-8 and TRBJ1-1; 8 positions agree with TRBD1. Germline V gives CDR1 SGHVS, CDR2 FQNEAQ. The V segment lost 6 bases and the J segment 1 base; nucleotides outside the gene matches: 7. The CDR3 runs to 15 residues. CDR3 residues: CASRYRGGPNTEAFF. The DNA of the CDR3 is TGTGCCAGCAGATACAGGGGGGGCCCGAACACTGAAGCTTTCTTT.

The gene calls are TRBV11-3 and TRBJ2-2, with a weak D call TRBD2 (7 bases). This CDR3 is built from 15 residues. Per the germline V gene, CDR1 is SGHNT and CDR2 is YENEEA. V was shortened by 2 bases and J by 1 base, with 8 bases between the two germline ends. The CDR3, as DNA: TGTGCCAGCAGCTTAAGGGGGGGGAACACCGGGGAGCTGTTTTTT. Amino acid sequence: CASSLRGGNTGELFF.